The present T cell receptor (beta chain) was sequenced within a study of immune characterization of retroperitoneal liposarcoma. This clonotype is judged medium-sized (0.01 to 0.1%). Germline assignment: CDR1 MNHNS and CDR2 SASEGT. CDR3 length: 14 amino acids. From the PCR reads, TCRdb called clonotypes with MiXCR, one entry per CDR3 protein. This table holds more than 9,000 distinct CDR3 sequences, over 25% found once. This sequence was found in a female donor with retroperitoneal liposarcoma. The sample comprised tumor tissue. V and J are TRBV6-1 and TRBJ2-1; 9 bases map to TRBD2. The J call may be wrong; the DNA end is better matched by TRBJ2-7. CDR3 loop: CASVQASGAYEQYF. The CDR3 DNA reads TGTGCCAGCGTCCAAGCTAGCGGGGCCTACGAGCAGTACTTC.